These 32 T cell receptor beta chains share one sample of origin, sequenced in a study of blood T cells in healthy people across ages. With a J-beta primer mix and a sample-barcoded 5' primer, a second PCR ran about 7 to 12 cycles. One entry per CDR3 protein results from TCRdb running MiXCR on the 5' RACE reads. The repertoire holds 650,000 to 1,000,000 distinct CDR3 sequences, about 34% seen once, with roughly 13% in the top ten. Input material: blood. The receptor set was obtained from a man aged 18 to 29 in good health.

To note about this clonotype: A much larger clone sits a single nucleotide away, making a read error possible. This chain uses TRBV7-2 with TRBJ1-2; possibly TRBD1 for D (6 bases). V shed 1 base and J shed 12 bases, with 21 bases lying between them. The CDR3 spans 15 residues. The germline CDR1 and CDR2 sequences are SGHTA and FQGNSA. The CDR3: CASSLEVVQMGGDTF. For the CDR3, the DNA is TGTGCCAGCAGCTTAGAGGTTGTCCAGATGGGGGGCGACACCTTC. The complete variable domain, with remaining parts taken from reference TRBV7-2 and TRBJ1-2, reads GAGVSQSPSNKVTEKGKDVELRCDPISGHTALYWYRQSLGQGLEFLIYFQGNSAPDKSGLPSDRFSAERTGGSVSTLTIQRTQQEDSAVYLCASSLEVVQMGGDTFGSGTRLTVV.

The rearrangement links TRBV20-1 to TRBJ1-1; no clear D gene. Trimming took off 5 bases at V and 3 bases at J, with 10 bases between the two ends. The CDR3 consists of 12 residues. Germline loops: CDR1 DFQATT, CDR2 SNEGSKA (reference sequence). CDR3 in amino acids: CSAADQDTEAFF. The CDR3 nucleotides are TGCAGTGCTGCGGACCAGGACACTGAAGCTTTCTTT.

Many counts were recorded for this clonotype. The chain recombines TRBV12-3 or TRBV12-4 with TRBJ1-2; TRBD1 matches 11 bases. The V gene end was trimmed by 5 bases and the J gene end by 8 bases; junction bases not matched to a gene: 7. The CDR3 loop spans 14 amino acids. CDR3 amino acids: CASSPGTGGRGYTF. CDR3 nucleotide sequence: TGTGCCAGCAGTCCCGGGACAGGGGGTCGAGGCTACACCTTC.

There are a few counts of this clonotype. The chain carries TRBV20-1 and TRBJ1-5; D may be TRBD1 (5 bases). CDR1 and CDR2 (germline): DFQATT, SNEGSKA (reference sequence). The CDR3 has 14 amino acids. V was shortened by 0 bases and J by 5 bases, with 11 bases between the two germline ends. Written as DNA, the CDR3 is TGCAGTGCTAGAGAGGGGGGAGGGGATCAGCCCCAGCATTTT. Its translation is CSAREGGGDQPQHF.

Here the CDR3 DNA reads TGTGCCATTAGGGAGGGGTGGCAGAATTCACCCCTCCACTTT. This encodes CAIREGWQNSPLHF. The V call is TRBV10-3, the J call TRBJ1-6; D is perhaps TRBD1 (5 bases). Germline CDR1 ENHRY, CDR2 SYGVKD. The CDR3 is 14 residues long. The V and J ends lost 9 bases and 7 bases respectively, with 16 bases between them.

The sample holds many counts of this clonotype. V usage is TRBV20-1 and J usage is TRBJ2-3, with D tentatively TRBD1 or TRBD2 (6 bases each). Deletions cut 6 bases from V and 4 bases from J, with 14 bases between. There are 13 residues in the CDR3. From germline, CDR1 is DFQATT and CDR2 SNEGSKA (reference sequence). This chain's CDR3 is CSAWGADADTQYF. The CDR3 DNA is TGCAGTGCGTGGGGGGCCGACGCAGATACGCAGTATTTT.

The chain combines TRBV27 with TRBJ2-2, with D uncertain. Germline CDR1 MNHEY, CDR2 SMNVEV (reference sequence). The CDR3 contains 13 residues. This chain's CDR3 is CAALGRDTGELFF. DNA for the CDR3: TGTGCAGCTTTGGGCAGAGACACCGGGGAGCTGTTTTTT.

In regard to this clonotype: With a much larger clone just one base away, this may be a read error. This rearrangement joins TRBV2 to TRBJ2-7, with D perhaps matching TRBD1 (5 bases). The DNA end lines up better with TRBJ2-5; the J call may be wrong. Germline CDR1 is SNHLY and CDR2 is FYNNEI. The CDR3 totals 15 residues. CDR3 loop: CASSVGALGRETQYF. The DNA for the CDR3 is TGTGCCAGCAGTGTAGGGGCCCTTGGAAGGGAGACCCAGTACTTC.

This chain uses TRBV2 with TRBJ1-2; TRBD1 aligns across 8 bases. With 3 bases clipped from V and 5 bases from J, the junction kept 8 bases outside the gene matches. CDR3 length equals 15 residues. CDR1 and CDR2 from the germline V gene are SNHLY and FYNNEI. CDR3 bases: TGTGCCAGCAGTGATCCAGGGGGCTGGAATTATGGCTACACCTTC. It translates to CASSDPGGWNYGYTF.

This chain joins TRBV20-1 and TRBJ2-3; TRBD2 matches 15 bases. The CDR3 is made up of 19 amino acids. Germline CDR1 reads DFQATT; CDR2 reads SNEGSKA (reference sequence). Losses at the gene ends were 3 bases for V and 4 bases for J; bases not matched to a gene: 14. Here the CDR3 reads CSARQGLAGGLLMADTQYF. For the CDR3, the DNA is TGCAGTGCTAGGCAAGGACTAGCGGGGGGGCTGTTAATGGCAGATACGCAGTATTTT.

The chain joins TRBV4-1 to TRBJ2-2; D remains ambiguous. Looked up from germline, CDR1 is MGHRA and CDR2 is YSYEKL. This CDR3 region has 15 residues. Trimming took 3 bases from V and 0 from J, leaving 8 bases between them. CDR3 region: CASSHTPANTGELFF. The DNA for the CDR3 is TGCGCCAGCAGCCATACTCCAGCGAACACCGGGGAGCTGTTTTTT.

The rearrangement joins TRBV20-1 to TRBJ1-1, with TRBD1 matching 8 bases. CDR3 size: 15 residues. Germline lookup yields CDR1 DFQATT and CDR2 SNEGSKA (reference sequence). The V segment lost 2 bases and the J segment 2 bases; nucleotides outside the gene matches: 7. The CDR3 spells CSARTRQGKNTEAFF. The CDR3, as DNA: TGCAGTGCTAGAACCCGACAGGGGAAAAACACTGAAGCTTTCTTT.

This clonotype is a singleton in its sample. One base away lies a much larger clone, so this may be a sequencing read error. The chain carries TRBV10-3 and TRBJ1-1; D possibly corresponds to TRBD1 (5 bases). The CDR3 covers 13 residues. Germline-derived CDR1 and CDR2 are ENHRY and SYGVKD. The CDR3 here is CAVRTGPNTEAFF. The CDR3 nucleotides read TGTGCCGTCAGGACGGGACCGAACACTGAAGCTTTCTTT.

This clonotype has more than one count but fewer than ten. The chain links TRBV7-2 to TRBJ2-5; D may correspond to TRBD1 or TRBD2 (5 bases each). V lost 5 bases and J lost 5, with 12 bases in between. CDR1 and CDR2 (germline): SGHTA, FQGNSA. The CDR3 consists of 13 residues. The CDR3 loop reads CASSTTWGETQYF. DNA of the CDR3: TGTGCCAGCAGCACGACCTGGGGGGAGACCCAGTACTTC.

This sequence joins TRBV7-9 and TRBJ1-5; D is perhaps TRBD1 (6 bases). Per the germline V gene, CDR1 is SEHNR and CDR2 is FQNEAQ (reference sequence). Trimming stripped 0 bases from V and 3 bases from J, with 15 bases between. This CDR3 has 17 amino acids. CDR3 nucleotide sequence: TGTGCCAGCAGCTTAGCCAAACAGGGAAGGGACAATCAGCCCCAGCATTTT. Translated: CASSLAKQGRDNQPQHF.

The rearrangement uses TRBV2 and TRBJ2-5, with 11 bases identical to TRBD2. Unmatched junction bases numbered 7, after V lost 2 bases and J lost 2 bases. Germline V gene data show CDR1 as SNHLY and CDR2 as FYNNEI. The CDR3 runs 17 residues. DNA of the CDR3: TGTGCCAGCAGTGAATGGGGACTAGCGGAAGATCAAGAGACCCAGTACTTC. Translated: CASSEWGLAEDQETQYF.

Notes on this clonotype: Relative to the germline gene, one junction end is altered; a read error may explain this. The CDR3 protein is CASSLGTSGGLYERYF. The CDR3 DNA is TGTGCCAGCAGCCTTGGAACTAGCGGGGGTCTCTACGAGCGGTACTTC. This chain joins TRBV11-2 and TRBJ2-7; 11 bases are a match to TRBD2. Germline CDR1 SGHAT, CDR2 FQNNGV. This CDR3 contains 16 residues.

In this sample, this clonotype turned up many times. The rearrangement joins TRBV12-3 or TRBV12-4 to TRBJ2-1; no clear D gene. This CDR3 spans 16 amino acids. V was trimmed by 0 bases and J by 8 bases, leaving 17 bases between them. The CDR3 DNA sequence: TGTGCCAGCAGTTTAGCGTGGCAGTTTGGCAACGATGAGCAGTTCTTC. The encoded protein is CASSLAWQFGNDEQFF.

The count of this clonotype is one. CDR3 sequence: CASRSGGGSPLHF. In DNA, the CDR3 is TGTGCCAGCAGATCGGGGGGGGGTTCACCCCTCCACTTT. The chain couples TRBV2 to TRBJ1-6; weak D call: TRBD1 (5 bases). The CDR3 covers 13 residues. Trimming took 6 bases from V and 9 from J, leaving 12 bases between them. Looked up from germline, CDR1 is SNHLY and CDR2 is FYNNEI.

This clonotype has just one count. The chain couples TRBV3-1 to TRBJ2-5; either TRBD1 or TRBD2 may fit D (6 bases each). The CDR3 is made up of 13 amino acids. CDR1 is LGHDT and CDR2 is YNNKEL in the germline V gene (reference sequence). Trimming removed 2 bases at V and 11 bases at J, with 15 bases between. This chain's CDR3 is CASSQPGARKQYF. DNA of the CDR3: TGTGCCAGCAGCCAACCGGGGGCGAGGAAGCAGTACTTC.

The rearrangement joins TRBV6-5 to TRBJ2-1, with D unresolved. V was clipped by 6 bases and J by 0 bases, with 15 bases between them. This CDR3 region has 16 residues. Germline CDR1 is MNHEY and CDR2 is SVGAGI. CDR3 region: CASSPARPSSYNEQFF. Written as DNA, the CDR3 is TGTGCCAGCAGCCCCGCCAGGCCGAGCTCCTACAATGAGCAGTTCTTC.

V gene TRBV28 combines with J gene TRBJ2-3; tentative D call: TRBD1 (6 bases). There are 13 residues in the CDR3. CDR1 and CDR2 from the germline V gene are MDHEN and SYDVKM. The ends were cut back, 6 bases at V and 2 bases at J, with 9 bases in the middle. In DNA form, the CDR3 reads TGTGCCAGCAGGCGGACAGCCACAGATACGCAGTATTTT. Amino acids: CASRRTATDTQYF.

The chain is built from TRBV4-3 and TRBJ2-3; 7 bases map to TRBD1. The CDR3 sequence is 15 residues long. V lost 4 bases, J lost 4 bases, and 8 bases stayed unmatched. Germline V CDR1 and CDR2: LGHNA, YSLEER. The CDR3, as DNA: TGCGCCAGCAGCCTTCGACAGGGTGGATCAGATACGCAGTATTTT. Protein sequence: CASSLRQGGSDTQYF.

The chain joins TRBV4-1 to TRBJ2-5; possible D gene TRBD1, 5 bases. Per the germline V gene, CDR1 is MGHRA and CDR2 is YSYEKL. The CDR3 consists of 17 residues. Trimming took off 0 bases at V and 4 bases at J, with 18 bases between the two ends. CDR3 sequence: CASSQDNRVIGAETQYF. DNA of the CDR3: TGCGCCAGCAGCCAAGATAATAGAGTTATTGGGGCAGAGACCCAGTACTTC.

This clonotype was counted at least ten times. The rearrangement links TRBV20-1 to TRBJ2-7; the D is unclear. CDR3 length: 16 amino acids. V was shortened by 4 bases and J by 7 bases, with 26 bases between the two germline ends. Germline CDR1 reads DFQATT; CDR2 reads SNEGSKA (reference sequence). CDR3 sequence: CSATLTDTTLRREQYF. The CDR3 DNA follows: TGCAGTGCTACCTTGACCGACACTACCCTACGTCGAGAGCAGTACTTC.

Comments on this clonotype: A much larger clone differs from this one at a single base, so this may be a read error. The genes are TRBV11-2 and TRBJ2-3; D is ambiguous. The germline V gene has CDR1 SGHAT and CDR2 FQNNGV. The CDR3 consists of 14 residues. With 4 bases removed from V and 5 bases from J, the gap between germline ends came to 13 bases. The CDR3 protein is CASSSRRVEDTQYF. The CDR3 nucleotides read TGTGCCAGCAGCTCCCGACGGGTTGAAGATACGCAGTATTTT.

The sample holds a few counts of this clonotype. V gene TRBV14 combines with J gene TRBJ2-2; the match to TRBD2 covers 7 bases. The CDR3 has 16 residues. After removal of 1 base from V and 2 bases from J, the junction contained 4 bases not matched to a gene. Germline-derived CDR1 and CDR2 are SGHDN and FVKESK. The CDR3 protein is CASSQVRTRNTGELFF. The CDR3 bases are TGTGCCAGCAGCCAAGTTCGGACTAGAAACACCGGGGAGCTGTTTTTT.

This clonotype was seen only a few times. V usage is TRBV4-3 and J usage is TRBJ2-1; 7 bases are shared with TRBD2. CDR1 LGHNA and CDR2 YSLEER come from the germline V gene. The V segment lost 4 bases and the J segment 2 bases; nucleotides outside the gene matches: 8. The CDR3 length is 16 residues. The CDR3 sequence is CASSRSLGGTYNEQFF. The CDR3 bases are TGCGCCAGCAGCCGTTCCCTGGGGGGGACCTACAATGAGCAGTTCTTC.

The DNA of the CDR3 is TGTGCCAGCAGTGAAGCGGTTCGGACAACTAATGAAAAACTGTTTTTT. Encoded protein: CASSEAVRTTNEKLFF. This chain links TRBV6-1 with TRBJ1-4, with D hard to call. This CDR3 comprises 16 residues. V was trimmed by 0 bases and J by 0 bases, leaving 8 bases between them. CDR1 is MNHNS, CDR2 SASEGT, per germline.

This clonotype was seen only a few times. The CDR3 DNA reads as TGCAGCGTCGACCCCGACGGTACTAACTATGGCTACACCTTC. As protein: CSVDPDGTNYGYTF. The chain couples TRBV29-1 to TRBJ1-2; D ambiguous. The V gene lost 6 bases and the J gene lost 0 bases, with 14 bases spanning the gap. Germline V gives CDR1 SQVTM, CDR2 ANQGSEA. This CDR3 is 14 amino acids long.

This clonotype was seen a few times. The chain couples TRBV2 to TRBJ1-5; D gene unclear. From germline, CDR1 is SNHLY and CDR2 FYNNEI. The V gene lost 1 base and the J gene lost 6 bases, with 13 bases spanning the gap. The CDR3 has 15 amino acids. CDR3 DNA: TGTGCCAGCAGTGAAGGTGGGCAGCCAAGTCAGCCCCAGCATTTT. This sequence encodes CASSEGGQPSQPQHF.

This clonotype was detected ten times or more. The chain couples TRBV12-3 or TRBV12-4 to TRBJ1-2, with D perhaps matching TRBD1 (5 bases). V lost 5 bases, J lost 4 bases, and 14 bases lay in between. The CDR3 covers 14 residues. DNA of the CDR3: TGTGCCAGCAGTCCTGGGGGAGGGTCCTATGGCTACACCTTC. Translation gives CASSPGGGSYGYTF.